This is a list of T cell receptor beta chains from one sample in a study of blood T cell repertoires in COVID-19. Only in-frame clones appear in the TCRdb table, and some are missing; sequencing was by immunoSEQ multiplex PCR. The sample yields around 56,000 clones, approximately 92% seen once. The sample was peripheral blood. The receptors stem from a man at least 80 years old with acute or convalescent COVID-19. Each CDR3 is given without its conserved first and last residue.

j_call | v_call | cdr3_length | cdr3_aa
TRBJ2-6 | TRBV5-1 | 18 | ASSLQGANRASSGANVLT
TRBJ1-2 | TRBV5-1 | 15 | ASSLVFGGQAAGGYT
TRBJ1-1 | TRBV6-1 | 14 | ASSDLPGQSNTEAF
TRBJ1-2 | TRBV2 | 12 | ASSESTSRYGYT
TRBJ1-2 | TRBV6-1 | 11 | ASSEQTNYGYT
TRBJ2-5 | TRBV29-1 | 9 | SVLVQETQY
TRBJ1-1 | TRBV5-1 | 13 | ASSLGRQGFTEAF
TRBJ1-1 | TRBV29-1 | 11 | SVGSGENTEAF
TRBJ2-7 | TRBV5-1 | 11 | ASSSGTSWEQY
TRBJ1-4 | TRBV5-1 | 14 | ASSLEGVRTNEKLF
TRBJ2-5 | TRBV19 | 14 | ASSTRGGRYQETQY
TRBJ2-1 | TRBV7-3 | 12 | ASSLTGGIDEQF
TRBJ1-6 | TRBV4-2 | 15 | ASSQRGQGVNTSPLH
TRBJ2-3 | TRBV27 | 11 | ASSLRAADTQY
TRBJ1-3 | TRBV20-1 | 12 | SASPPGYGNTIY
TRBJ2-7 | TRBV7-8 | 11 | ASSLGPAGEQY
TRBJ2-2 | TRBV19 | 11 | AVGRESSGELF
TRBJ2-4 | TRBV6-5 | 13 | ASSRDRDPKNIQY